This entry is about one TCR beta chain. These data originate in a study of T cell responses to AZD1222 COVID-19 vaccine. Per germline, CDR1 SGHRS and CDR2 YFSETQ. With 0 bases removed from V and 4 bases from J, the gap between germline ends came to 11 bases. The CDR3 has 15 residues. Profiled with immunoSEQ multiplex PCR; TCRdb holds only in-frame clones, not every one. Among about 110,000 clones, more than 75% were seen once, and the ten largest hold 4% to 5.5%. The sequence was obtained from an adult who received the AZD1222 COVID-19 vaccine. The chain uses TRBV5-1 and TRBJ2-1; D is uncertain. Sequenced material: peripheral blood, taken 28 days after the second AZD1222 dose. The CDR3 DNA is TGCGCCAGCAGCTTGGGCAGGCTCGGTTACAATGAGCAGTTCTTC. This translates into CASSLGRLGYNEQFF.